This T cell receptor (beta chain) came from a study of early T cells in non-severe SARS-CoV-2 infection. In the study overall: Sequencing of bulk RNA from unsorted whole blood was done, without chain pairing.

cDNA molecules, individually, were tagged with unique molecular identifiers. TCRdb reprocessed the 5' RACE reads via MiXCR and lists one record per CDR3 protein. There are some 96,000 distinct CDR3 sequences in the sample; under 15% occur only once, and less than 6% lies in the top ten. V gave up 5 bases and J gave up 5 bases; unmatched junction bases: 13. Germline values: CDR1 SSHAT, CDR2 FNYEAQ (reference sequence). CDR3 size: 16 residues. A remark on this clonotype: Its specificity is not known.

Study-level findings and limits: VDJdb matching skewed toward anti-spike CD8 responses, missing private and CD4 specificities.

This TCR was sampled from an adult who was a healthcare worker with PCR-confirmed SARS-CoV-2 infection or an uninfected control (not recorded which). Source material: whole blood. The chain carries TRBV7-7 and TRBJ2-5; 8 positions agree with TRBD1. The CDR3: CASSHLLDRDGETQYF. The CDR3 coding sequence is TGTGCCAGCAGCCACCTATTGGACAGGGATGGTGAGACCCAGTACTTC.